These 13 T cell receptor beta chains share one sample of origin, sequenced in a study of blood T cell repertoires in COVID-19. TCRdb keeps only in-frame clones here, not all; method: immunoSEQ multiplex PCR. The table shows around 130,000 clones, with roughly 83% occurring only once. Sequences were obtained from peripheral blood. The receptors come from an elderly woman with acute or convalescent COVID-19.

The chain combines TRBV5-6 with TRBJ1-2; no clear D. Germline assignment: CDR1 SGHDT and CDR2 YYEEEE. The V and J ends lost 4 bases and 7 bases respectively, with 26 bases between them. CDR3 length: 17 amino acids. In DNA form, the CDR3 reads TGTGCCAGCAGCCCTCGCATCGGAGGTCCGCGATCTTTTGGCTACACCTTC. Its translation is CASSPRIGGPRSFGYTF.

J is TRBJ2-2 and V is TRBV4-1; 7 bases are shared with TRBD1. Trimming removed 0 bases from V and 1 base from J; junction bases left unmatched: 2. Germline CDR1 MGHRA, CDR2 YSYEKL. The CDR3 is 16 residues long. The CDR3 DNA sequence: TGCGCCAGCAGCCAAGAGACAGGGTTGAACACCGGGGAGCTGTTTTTT. Protein product: CASSQETGLNTGELFF.

The chain joins TRBV2 to TRBJ2-3, with 11 bases that match TRBD2. The V gene end was trimmed by 7 bases and the J gene end by 4 bases; junction bases not matched to a gene: 7. This CDR3 has 15 residues. From germline, CDR1 is SNHLY and CDR2 FYNNEI. CDR3 loop: CASKELAGDSDTQYF. The CDR3 nucleotides read TGTGCCAGCAAAGAACTAGCGGGAGACTCAGATACGCAGTATTTT. The entire variable domain, with the rest obtained from reference TRBV2 and TRBJ2-3, is as follows: EPEVTQTPSHQVTQMGQEVILRCVPISNHLYFYWYRQILGQKVEFLVSFYNNEISEKSEIFDDQFSVERPDGSNFTLKIRSTKLEDSAMYFCASKELAGDSDTQYFGPGTRLTVL.

For the CDR3, the DNA is TGTGCCAGCAGCGAGGGACTAGCGGGAGGTTACAATGAGCAGTTCTTC. The encoded protein is CASSEGLAGGYNEQFF. This chain joins TRBV9 and TRBJ2-1; 15 bases line up with TRBD2. CDR3 length: 16 amino acids. Germline CDR1 and CDR2: SGDLS and YYNGEE. After removal of 3 bases from V and 4 bases from J, the junction contained 2 bases not matched to a gene.

V and J are TRBV7-9 and TRBJ2-3, with 11 nucleotides matching TRBD2. CDR3 length: 15 residues. Germline-derived CDR1 and CDR2 are SEHNR and FQNEAQ (reference sequence). V trimming: 2 bases; J trimming: 5 bases; junction bases outside the gene matches: 3. The CDR3 nucleotides read TGTGCCAGCAGCTTAAGACTAGCGGGAAGAGATACGCAGTATTTT. Encoded protein: CASSLRLAGRDTQYF.

The V and J genes are TRBV5-6 and TRBJ1-3, with D tentatively TRBD1 (6 bases). The CDR3 contains 16 residues. The V gene lost 2 bases and the J gene lost 0 bases, with 12 bases spanning the gap. Germline V CDR1 and CDR2: SGHDT, YYEEEE. The CDR3 spells CASSFRPTGSGNTIYF. The CDR3 DNA is TGTGCCAGCAGCTTTCGCCCGACAGGCTCTGGAAACACCATATATTTT.

V usage is TRBV10-1 and J usage is TRBJ2-7; D is perhaps TRBD1 (5 bases). Per the germline V gene, CDR1 is WNHNN and CDR2 is SYGVQD (reference sequence). The CDR3 extends over 13 amino acids. Between the trimmed V and J ends, which lost 6 bases and 0 bases, there was a span of 9 bases. CDR3 in DNA: TGCGCCAGCAGGACCGACAGCTCCTACGAGCAGTACTTC. Translated: CASRTDSSYEQYF.

The chain's CDR3 is CASSPRHRGWYEQYF. In nucleotides, the CDR3 is TGTGCCAGCTCACCAAGACACAGGGGGTGGTACGAGCAGTACTTC. The V gene is TRBV18, the J gene TRBJ2-7; 8 nucleotides align to TRBD1. The J segment lost 4 bases and the V segment lost 2 bases, leaving 7 bases of the junction unmatched. The germline V gene encodes CDR1 KGHSH and CDR2 LQKENI. CDR3 size: 15 residues.

The chain employs TRBV9 and TRBJ2-1; D unclear. This CDR3 has 14 residues. From germline, CDR1 is SGDLS and CDR2 YYNGEE. V gave up 7 bases and J gave up 8 bases, with 19 bases separating them. CDR3: CASSPVGRPDEQFF. As DNA, the CDR3 is TGTGCCAGCTCCCCGGTTGGCAGGCCCGATGAGCAGTTCTTC.

This sequence joins TRBV9 and TRBJ2-5; 11 bases are shared with TRBD1. Germline CDR1 reads SGDLS; CDR2 reads YYNGEE. This CDR3 contains 17 residues. V was pared by 4 bases and J by 5 bases, with 13 bases of the junction left unmatched. CDR3 residues: CASSPGQGAVVGETQYF. Written as DNA, the CDR3 is TGTGCCAGCAGCCCCGGACAGGGGGCGGTTGTCGGGGAGACCCAGTACTTC.

The chain links TRBV6-1 to TRBJ2-1; 15 nucleotides match TRBD2. The V segment lost 4 bases and the J segment 3 bases; nucleotides outside the gene matches: 4. This CDR3 comprises 17 residues. Per germline, CDR1 MNHNS and CDR2 SASEGT. CDR3: CASSAGTSGRIYNEQFF. CDR3 DNA: TGTGCCAGCAGTGCCGGGACTAGCGGGAGGATCTACAATGAGCAGTTCTTC.

The V gene is TRBV7-2, the J gene TRBJ2-1, with D tentatively TRBD2 (5 bases). This CDR3 is built from 15 residues. V lost 5 bases to trimming and J lost 8 bases, with 19 bases between them. CDR1 is SGHTA, CDR2 FQGNSA, per germline. The CDR3 DNA reads as TGTGCCAGCAGCCCGCGTGGCGGAGTGGGAGATGAGCAGTTCTTC. This translates into CASSPRGGVGDEQFF.

This clone showed up just a few times. The same CDR3 also results from other DNA sequences found in this sample. The CDR3, as DNA: TGTGCCAGCAGTGAAAGGGCTACTAGTTTTGAGCAGTATTTT. Residues: CASSERATSFEQYF. This rearrangement joins TRBV2 to TRBJ2-3; perhaps TRBD2 as D (5 bases). CDR3 length: 14 amino acids. The V gene's germline CDR1 is SNHLY and CDR2 FYNNEI. V was pared by 2 bases and J by 11 bases, with 17 bases between.